This T cell receptor beta chain was captured in a study of blood T cells in healthy people across ages. Whole-study results and caveats: Compared with aged donors, long-lived donors showed fewer expanded clones, suggesting selection. Measured against age, TCR beta diversity per million T cells decreased in a roughly linear manner.

Trimming removed 3 bases from V and 9 bases from J; junction bases left unmatched: 11. CDR1 is MGHDK, CDR2 SYGVNS, per germline. The CDR3 runs 14 residues. Next came a second PCR, run for about 7 to 11 cycles, which used a sample-barcoded 5' primer along with a J-beta primer mix. Each cDNA was tagged by a template-switch adaptor containing 12 random nucleotides. TCRdb re-derived calls from the 5' RACE reads in MiXCR, one entry per CDR3 protein. This table has nearly 1 million distinct CDR3 sequences, approximately 50% appearing once. About this clonotype: What it binds is unknown.

The sample consisted of blood. The chain uses TRBV25-1 and TRBJ2-7; 7 bases agree with TRBD1. This clonotype was sampled from a woman aged 55-75 years in good health. The CDR3 region has the DNA TGTGCCAGCAGTGACATACAGGGGAGCTGTGGGCAGTACTTC. It encodes CASSDIQGSCGQYF.